This T cell receptor beta chain stems from a study of OX40 agonist ivuxolimab in advanced cancers. Across the study: Patients were dosed intravenously with ivuxolimab at 0.01 to 10 mg/kg every 2 weeks. Partial responses were recorded for three patients, including one with hepatocellular carcinoma and two with cutaneous melanoma.

Findings of the study overall: Among T cells, CD8+ cells averaged more expanded clones than CD4+ cells. Among patients with partial responses at 0.1-3.0 mg/kg, clonal expansion was among the lowest.

TCRdb's copy holds only in-frame clones and misses some; the assay was immunoSEQ multiplex PCR. The sample lists roughly 60,000 clones; more than 75% were seen once. V was cut by 5 bases and J by 4 bases, with 6 bases left in between. CDR1 and CDR2 from the germline V gene are SGHTA and FQGNSA. The CDR3 has 12 amino acids. On this clone itself: Its specificity is unknown.

Source: CD4+ or CD8+ T cells sorted from blood, taken in a trial of the OX40 agonist ivuxolimab. The sequence came from an adult with an advanced solid tumor such as melanoma, head and neck, liver or kidney cancer. The chain links TRBV7-2 to TRBJ2-1; D remains ambiguous. The CDR3 DNA reads TGTGCCAGCAGCCCATCTTACAATGAGCAGTTCTTC. Translated, it gives CASSPSYNEQFF.